A single TCR beta chain is shown here with its context. Its antigen specificity is not known. Base quality data are lacking; no much larger clone is found one base away. The sample belongs to a study of T cell responses to AZD1222 COVID-19 vaccine (dated by TCRdb to about 2021). About the investigation overall: Because spike-specific TCR depth and breadth did not differ between the two schedules, AZD1222 recipients who got a second dose at roughly 4 weeks were pooled with those who got a second dose at roughly 12 weeks. A total of 233 trial participants underwent TCR sequencing, of whom 207 received two doses of AZD1222 and some 26 received two doses of the MenACWY control vaccine. Trial participants were enrolled by age into 18-55, 56-69 and 70-plus year subgroups, with 148, 28 and 57 TCR-sequenced participants respectively.

Study-level results and caveats: The vaccine-associated CD4 TCRs covered the entire spike protein, and the dominant responses fell in regions 160-218 and 743-854. The 56-69-year group was small, and its depth increase did not reach significance, likely because of low power. No day 14 peak-response samples were available, so repertoires were characterized only after the peak T cell response. Conclusions about previously exposed vaccinees are limited because only six or seven AZD1222 recipients were SARS-CoV-2 seropositive at baseline. Most participants were white British and females outnumbered males, and the authors suggested that clonal diversity may have been underestimated. Reportedly, almost half of the unique spike-specific TCRs recognized epitopes lying outside the regions that are mutated in the B.1.351 and B.1.1.7 variants. After two AZD1222 doses, spike-specific TCR breadth and depth were significantly higher than at day 0 and than in MenACWY recipients.

The CDR3 regions of human TCRbeta chains were analyzed by immunosequencing. From the authors' description of their analysis: TCRs in the repertoires were compared against a reference library of SARS-CoV-2-specific TCRs that had been generated with the MIRA antigen-specificity platform. Breadth was defined as the fraction of unique TCRs that were SARS-CoV-2-associated, and depth was defined as the fraction of total T cells that were SARS-CoV-2-associated. Using the MIRA data, each spike-specific TCR was mapped to the spike region that the TCR reacts to and placed in a CD4 or CD8 class. Log10-transformed breadth and depth values were compared by one-way ANOVA with Sidak's multiple comparisons tests. Not all clones reach the TCRdb copy of this immuneACCESS table, which keeps in-frame sequences only. Checked studies attribute under half of the gap to unresolved V genes and leave the rest unexplained. V and J calls and clone size are as listed in that table; D and trimming were resolved from the DNA. The table for this sample lists 100,000 to 150,000 clones; 89% of them were counted only once. The ten largest clones capture 1.5% to 1.7% of the sample.

Reading the label with the study, this specimen's time point is: baseline before first vaccination. Samples from vaccinated people were obtained from the UK trials COV001 and COV002, which included a single-blind randomized controlled phase 2/3 trial of AZD1222 (ChAdOx1 nCoV-19) in healthy adults. Trial participant PBMC samples were collected at day 0 and day 28 after the second dose for TCRbeta chain sequencing. From the cysteine up to the phenylalanine, the CDR3 has a length of 15 residues. The kept DNA is CDR3 alone, 45 bases in frame from the first base. From the germline V gene, CDR1 is LGHNA and CDR2 is YNFKEQ. After removal of 4 bases from V and 1 base from J, the junction retains 5 bases not matched to a gene.

This chain is built from TRBV4-2 and TRBJ2-3; TRBD2 agrees with 7 junctional bases. The sample in question was peripheral blood, obtained on day 0 of AZD1222 vaccination. The clonotype was recovered from an adult in good health. The DNA is TGTGCCAGCAGCCCTCTCCGGGGGGGCACAGATACGCAGTATTTT. This codes for CASSPLRGGTDTQYF.